Listed below are T cell receptor beta chains from one sample, sequenced in a study of blood T cell repertoires in COVID-19. Assay used: immunoSEQ multiplex PCR; TCRdb lists only in-frame clones, some missing. Counted here are 150,000 to 190,000 clones, roughly 72% occurring once; the ten biggest clones make up roughly 3.5%. Sequenced input: peripheral blood. The receptors shown here come from a woman of 80 years or more with acute or convalescent COVID-19. Both conserved end residues are part of each CDR3. Each record gives: clone size, V gene, J gene, D gene, CDR3 DNA, CDR3 protein. A D gene is named only where the DNA matches it firmly. A row's size may be missing; if present it is once, few, many or a size class.

-	TRBV6-1	TRBJ1-1	TRBD1	TGTGCCAGCAGTGAAGGGTGGGGTCAGGGGGATCAAGCTTTCTTT	CASSEGWGQGDQAFF
few	TRBV12-3/TRBV12-4	TRBJ1-1	-	TGTGCCAGCAGTTTAAGCGGGACTGAAGCTTTCTTT	CASSLSGTEAFF
-	TRBV4-1	TRBJ1-4	-	TGCGCCAGCAGCCAAGGGGAGACTAATGAAAAACTGTTTTTT	CASSQGETNEKLFF
-	TRBV19	TRBJ1-1	-	TGTGCCAGCAGTATCTTGAACACTGAAGCTTTCTTT	CASSILNTEAFF
few	TRBV7-9	TRBJ1-2	-	TGTGCCAGCAGGGGACTCCTTGGCTACACCTTC	CASRGLLGYTF
-	TRBV30	TRBJ1-4	-	TGTGCCTGGAGCAGGGCTCTTATGAGCGAAAAACTGTTTTTT	CAWSRALMSEKLFF
-	TRBV19	TRBJ2-3	-	TGTGCCAGTAGTATCTATCCGACCCAGGGCTTCAATACGCAGTATTTT	CASSIYPTQGFNTQYF
-	TRBV9	TRBJ2-2	TRBD2	TGTGCCAGCAGCAAAAGCGGGAGCGGCACCGGGGAGCTGTTTTTT	CASSKSGSGTGELFF
-	TRBV7-8	TRBJ1-2	-	TGTGCCAGCAGCTTACTCGAGGACTATGGCTACACCTTC	CASSLLEDYGYTF
-	TRBV18	TRBJ1-4	-	TGTGCCAGCTCACCACCGGAGGGGAATGAAAAACTGTTTTTT	CASSPPEGNEKLFF
-	TRBV7-3	TRBJ1-1	-	TGTGCCAGCAGGTTCACAGGGCGGACCACTGAAGCTTTCTTT	CASRFTGRTTEAFF
-	TRBV18	TRBJ2-5	TRBD2	TGTGCCAGCTCAACGGGACTAGCGGGAGGCAGCGGAGAGACCCAGTACTTC	CASSTGLAGGSGETQYF
-	TRBV3-1/TRBV3-2	TRBJ1-2	-	TGTGCCAGCAGCCAAGTTCGGGAAAATGGCTACACCTTC	CASSQVRENGYTF
-	TRBV30	TRBJ1-5	-	TGTGCCTGGAGAGAGGGTAATGAGGATCAGCCCCAGCATTTT	CAWREGNEDQPQHF
-	TRBV7-2	TRBJ2-5	-	TGTGCCAGCAGCTTAGGCGGCGGACTACAAGAGACCCAGTACTTC	CASSLGGGLQETQYF
-	TRBV5-1	TRBJ1-1	TRBD1	TGCGCCAGCAGGACAGGGGCCCTCGGTAATGAAGCTTTCTTT	CASRTGALGNEAFF
once	TRBV4-3	TRBJ1-2	-	TGCGCCAGCAGCCAAGATCGGGGCTATGGCTACACCTTC	CASSQDRGYGYTF
few	TRBV29-1	TRBJ2-7	TRBD1	TGCAGCGTTGTCTCCCCCGGGACAGGTTCCTACGAGCAGTACTTC	CSVVSPGTGSYEQYF
-	TRBV10-3	TRBJ2-1	-	TGTGCCATCAGCCAGAAGAACTCCTACAATGAGCAGTTCTTC	CAISQKNSYNEQFF
-	TRBV12-3/TRBV12-4	TRBJ2-7	-	TGTGCCAGCAGGACGACAGGCTCCTACGAGCAGTACTTC	CASRTTGSYEQYF
-	TRBV5-1	TRBJ2-7	TRBD1	TGCGCCAGCAGCCGCCGACAGGGGTTGGACGAGCAGTACTTC	CASSRRQGLDEQYF
-	TRBV6-4	TRBJ1-2	TRBD1	TGTGCCAGCGAACCGGGACAGGGGAGACGGGTGGACTATGGCTACACCTTC	CASEPGQGRRVDYGYTF
-	TRBV5-1	TRBJ2-1	TRBD2	TGCGCCAGCAGCCCTGGGCACAGCGGGGGCAATGAGCAGTTCTTC	CASSPGHSGGNEQFF
few	TRBV5-1	TRBJ1-1	-	TGCGCCAGCAGCTTGGAACAGGGCCGCACTGAAGCTTTCTTT	CASSLEQGRTEAFF
once	TRBV18	TRBJ1-2	TRBD1	TGTGCCAGCTCACCGCCGGGACAGAATAACTATGGCTACACCTTC	CASSPPGQNNYGYTF
-	TRBV5-1	TRBJ2-1	TRBD2	TGCGCCAGCAGCTTGGACTTAGCGGGGGGGAATGAGCAGTTCTTC	CASSLDLAGGNEQFF
-	TRBV9	TRBJ1-3	TRBD1	TGTGCCAGCAGCCCCAGAACGGGGGAGAGAGGGGGCGAGCGAAACACCATATATTTT	CASSPRTGERGGERNTIYF
-	TRBV2	TRBJ1-2	TRBD1	TGTGCCAGCAGTGACCCGGGGACAGGGAACTATGGCTACACCTTC	CASSDPGTGNYGYTF
-	TRBV7-2	TRBJ1-2	-	TGTGCCAGCAGCTTAGGGTGGGGTGGGAGCTATGGCTACACCTTC	CASSLGWGGSYGYTF
-	TRBV6-5	TRBJ2-5	-	TGTGCCAGCAGCCTCGGGGAAGAGACCCAGTACTTC	CASSLGEETQYF
-	TRBV3-1/TRBV3-2	TRBJ2-1	TRBD2	TGTGCCAGCAGCCAAGTGTCTAGCGGGAATGAGCAGTTCTTC	CASSQVSSGNEQFF
-	TRBV3-1/TRBV3-2	TRBJ2-1	TRBD2	TGTGCCAGCAGCCAATCCATCGGGACTAGCGAGTTCTTC	CASSQSIGTSEFF
-	TRBV4-3	TRBJ2-7	TRBD1	TGCGCCAGCAGCCAGCTAATTGGACAGGGGGCCTACGAGCAGTACTTC	CASSQLIGQGAYEQYF
few	TRBV7-3	TRBJ1-6	TRBD1	TGTGCCAGCAGCACCGGGACAGTAGATAATTCACCCCTCCACTTT	CASSTGTVDNSPLHF
-	TRBV5-7	TRBJ1-1	-	TGTGCCAGCAGCTGGACAGTAAAGAACACTGAAGCTTTCTTT	CASSWTVKNTEAFF
once	TRBV5-5	TRBJ2-7	TRBD1	TGTGCCAGCACAGGACAGGGCTACGAGCAGTACTTC	CASTGQGYEQYF
-	TRBV4-2	TRBJ1-6	-	TGTGCCAGCAGCCATCCAGGTCCCACACCCCTCCACTTT	CASSHPGPTPLHF
-	TRBV6-5	TRBJ1-1	TRBD1	TGTGCCAGCAGTTATCCAGGGGGTACAGCTTTCTTT	CASSYPGGTAFF
-	TRBV18	TRBJ2-5	-	TGTGCCAGCTCACCGTCCCTCCCTGGGCGAGAGACCCAGTACTTC	CASSPSLPGRETQYF
-	TRBV19	TRBJ2-7	TRBD1	TGTGCCAGTAGTATCGGTAGGACAGGAGACTACGAGCAGTACTTC	CASSIGRTGDYEQYF
few	TRBV19	TRBJ1-1	-	TGTGCCAGTAGTATAGAATACATGAACACTGAAGCTTTCTTT	CASSIEYMNTEAFF
-	TRBV11-2	TRBJ1-4	-	TGTGCCAGCAGCCGTCGGACAGCGGCTAATGAAAAACTGTTTTTT	CASSRRTAANEKLFF
-	TRBV18	TRBJ2-3	TRBD2	TGTGCCAGCTCCCCAGAGCTAGCGGGCACAGATACGCAGTATTTT	CASSPELAGTDTQYF
few	TRBV10-3	TRBJ1-3	-	TGTGCCATCAGTGATACAGATACTGGAAACACCATATATTTT	CAISDTDTGNTIYF
once	TRBV6-2/TRBV6-3	TRBJ1-6	TRBD1	TGTGCCAGCAGTTACTCTTTGGCAGGGGGCTCACCCCTCCACTTT	CASSYSLAGGSPLHF
few	TRBV12-5	TRBJ2-1	-	TGTGCTAGTGGTTTGCAGGGATGGCAGTTCTTC	CASGLQGWQFF
-	TRBV6-2/TRBV6-3	TRBJ2-7	TRBD1	TGTGCCAGCAGTCCGACAGGGGGAAACGAGCAGTACTTC	CASSPTGGNEQYF
-	TRBV5-1	TRBJ1-1	TRBD1	TGCGCCAGCAGCCGTCCGGGACAGCGCATCCAGGAGGACACTGAAGCTTTCTTT	CASSRPGQRIQEDTEAFF
-	TRBV6-5	TRBJ2-7	TRBD2	TGTGCCAGCAGTTTTCAAGCGGGAGTATCCTACGAGCAGTACTTC	CASSFQAGVSYEQYF
once	TRBV11-2	TRBJ1-4	-	TGTGCCAGCAGCTTAGGACAGATTAATGAAAAACTGTTTTTT	CASSLGQINEKLFF
-	TRBV6-9	TRBJ1-5	-	TGTGCCAGCACCAAAAATCAGCCCCAGCATTTT	CASTKNQPQHF
once	TRBV4-3	TRBJ1-2	-	TGCGCCAGCAGCTTGGCCACTAACTATGGCTACACCTTC	CASSLATNYGYTF
once	TRBV3-1/TRBV3-2	TRBJ2-7	-	TGTGCCAGCAGCCAGAGCTACGAGCAGTACTTC	CASSQSYEQYF